The 31 T cell receptor beta chains in this list originate from one sample, sequenced in a study of cytomegalovirus exposure and HLA in healthy donors. The PCR had 60 Vbeta and 13 Jbeta primers. The protocol was immunoSEQ multiplex PCR, while the TCRdb copy is restricted to in-frame clones and leaves out a portion. The sample holds more than 150,000 clones, approximately 80% seen once. Sequenced material: PBMCs. The source of these receptors is a woman in her twenties or thirties in good health and CMV-seropositive.

There are a few counts of this clone. The chain is built from TRBV5-1 and TRBJ2-7; TRBD2 agrees at 7 bases. The CDR3 covers 14 residues. V shed 4 bases and J 3 bases; nucleotides not matched to a gene: 7. The germline gives CDR1 SGHRS, CDR2 YFSETQ. Here the CDR3 DNA reads TGCGCCAGCAGCCCGGACGGCGGGGGCTACGAGCAGTACTTC. Protein sequence: CASSPDGGGYEQYF.

The chain uses TRBV2 and TRBJ2-3; no clear D gene. The V gene's germline CDR1 is SNHLY and CDR2 FYNNEI. V was cut by 3 bases and J by 6 bases, with 4 bases left in between. CDR3 length: 11 residues. CDR3 coding DNA: TGTGCCAGCAGTGACGAGGATACGCAGTATTTT. Translation gives CASSDEDTQYF.

V usage is TRBV2 and J usage is TRBJ1-5; D is unresolved. Trimming cost V 6 bases and J 4 bases, with 13 bases left between them. Germline lookup yields CDR1 SNHLY and CDR2 FYNNEI. The CDR3 extends over 14 amino acids. CDR3 nucleotides: TGTGCCAGCAGAGCGCCATCCCCGAATCAGCCCCAGCATTTT. Its protein is CASRAPSPNQPQHF.

The V and J genes are TRBV4-3 and TRBJ2-1; 7 bases match TRBD1. Trimming cost V 0 bases and J 6 bases; bases outside gene matches: 5. Germline CDR1 is LGHNA and CDR2 is YSLEER. The CDR3 extends over 15 amino acids. CDR3 loop: CASSQDEGAGNEQFF. The CDR3 nucleotides are TGCGCCAGCAGCCAAGATGAGGGGGCGGGCAATGAGCAGTTCTTC.

The CDR3 reads CASSPRDSNTEAFF. CDR3 DNA sequence: TGTGCCAGCAGCCCCCGGGACTCGAACACTGAAGCTTTCTTT. The chain has TRBV21-1 and TRBJ1-1. TRBV21-1 is annotated as a pseudogene. CDR3 size: 14 residues.

The V call is TRBV2, the J call TRBJ1-1; 12 bases are shared with TRBD1. The CDR3 is 16 residues long. Germline V CDR1 and CDR2: SNHLY, FYNNEI. V was clipped by 7 bases and J by 4 bases; unmatched bases: 10. The CDR3 sequence is CASKGDRGRRGTEAFF. In nucleotides, the CDR3 is TGTGCCAGCAAGGGGGACAGGGGGCGGAGAGGCACTGAAGCTTTCTTT.

V usage is TRBV6-1 and J usage is TRBJ1-1, with 9 bases identical to TRBD1. Losses at the gene ends were 6 bases for V and 1 base for J; bases not matched to a gene: 6. Germline V CDR1 and CDR2: MNHNS, SASEGT. This CDR3 is built from 15 residues. CDR3 sequence reads: CASRTTGGANTEAFF. The CDR3 coding sequence is TGTGCCAGCAGGACCACAGGGGGCGCGAACACTGAAGCTTTCTTT.

This sequence joins TRBV7-2 and TRBJ2-7, with D possibly TRBD2 on 5 matching bases. The CDR3 contains 13 residues. The germline CDR1 and CDR2 sequences are SGHTA and FQGNSA. V lost 2 bases and J lost 5, with 10 bases in between. CDR3 nucleotide sequence: TGTGCCAGCAGCTTACCTAGCAGGAACGAGCAGTACTTC. As protein: CASSLPSRNEQYF.

This sequence joins TRBV4-1 and TRBJ2-5, with 7 bases aligning to TRBD2. The CDR3 loop spans 16 amino acids. Per the germline V gene, CDR1 is MGHRA and CDR2 is YSYEKL. The V and J ends lost 0 bases and 1 base, in that order; junction bases with no gene match: 5. Written as DNA, the CDR3 is TGCGCCAGCAGCCAAGAGTCTAGCGGCTTCCAAGAGACCCAGTACTTC. Protein sequence: CASSQESSGFQETQYF.

The chain uses TRBV7-3 and TRBJ1-2; TRBD1 matches 8 bases. The CDR3 is made up of 13 amino acids. CDR1 and CDR2 from the germline V gene are SGHTA and FQGTGA. V shed 5 bases and J 8 bases; nucleotides not matched to a gene: 7. CDR3 DNA: TGTGCCAGCAGCCCCAAGCGACAGGGGGGCTACACCTTC. It is translated as CASSPKRQGGYTF.

This rearrangement joins TRBV10-2 to TRBJ2-3; tentatively, D is TRBD2 (6 bases). The CDR3 contains 16 residues. CDR1 is WSHSY, CDR2 SAAADI, per germline. Between the trimmed V and J ends, which lost 4 bases and 3 bases, there was a span of 17 bases. The CDR3 DNA reads TGCGCCAGCAGTGTGGGAACCCGGAGGGGAACAGATACGCAGTATTTT. This codes for CASSVGTRRGTDTQYF.

The chain has TRBV5-1 and TRBJ2-1; 7 bases are a match to TRBD2. Germline-derived CDR1 and CDR2 are SGHRS and YFSETQ. This CDR3 region has 15 residues. The V segment lost 2 bases and the J segment 5 bases; nucleotides outside the gene matches: 7. The CDR3 region is CASSFIAGANNEQFF. CDR3 DNA: TGCGCCAGCAGCTTCATAGCGGGCGCTAACAATGAGCAGTTCTTC.

V is TRBV19 and J is TRBJ1-5; TRBD1 agrees at 8 bases. Trimming at V came to 1 base and at J to 1 base, leaving 12 bases not matched to a gene. CDR1 and CDR2 from the germline V gene are LNHDA and SQIVND (reference sequence). The CDR3 totals 19 residues. CDR3 sequence reads: CASSIAQGARVVSNQPQHF. As DNA, the CDR3 is TGTGCCAGTAGTATAGCTCAGGGGGCGCGGGTGGTGAGCAATCAGCCCCAGCATTTT.

This chain joins TRBV4-2 and TRBJ1-1; perhaps TRBD1 as D (6 bases). V was clipped by 1 base and J by 5 bases, with 17 bases between them. Germline V gene data show CDR1 as LGHNA and CDR2 as YNFKEQ. The CDR3 consists of 16 residues. The CDR3 spells CASSQVGGARPTEAFF. The CDR3 DNA reads as TGTGCCAGCAGCCAAGTAGGGGGGGCGCGTCCAACTGAAGCTTTCTTT.

This sequence joins TRBV6-5 and TRBJ2-5; 10 nucleotides line up with TRBD2. V lost 6 bases and J lost 0; bases outside the gene matches: 4. Germline-derived CDR1 and CDR2 are MNHEY and SVGAGI. The CDR3 runs to 15 residues. DNA for the CDR3: TGTGCCAGCAGAAGAGCGGGGGGGTACCAAGAGACCCAGTACTTC. As protein: CASRRAGGYQETQYF.

This chain links TRBV7-9 with TRBJ1-1; 7 bases map to TRBD1. After removal of 5 bases from V and 1 base from J, the junction contained 16 bases not matched to a gene. The germline V gene encodes CDR1 SEHNR and CDR2 FQNEAQ (reference sequence). The CDR3 is 18 amino acids. The CDR3 DNA sequence: TGTGCCAGCAGCCCACTGACTAAACAGGGGTGGTCGAACACTGAAGCTTTCTTT. Encoded protein: CASSPLTKQGWSNTEAFF.

V is TRBV10-3 and J is TRBJ1-1; D is unresolved. Trimming took off 1 base at V and 4 bases at J, with 10 bases between the two ends. The CDR3 is made up of 14 amino acids. Germline loops: CDR1 ENHRY, CDR2 SYGVKD. CDR3 DNA sequence: TGTGCCATCAGTGAGTGGGAGTCCGGCACTGAAGCTTTCTTT. This translates into CAISEWESGTEAFF.

The chain is built from TRBV7-9 and TRBJ2-5; 7 bases line up with TRBD2. The junction had 10 bases not matched to a gene; V was cut back by 5 bases and J by 4 bases. Germline CDR1 reads SEHNR; CDR2 reads FQNEAQ (reference sequence). CDR3 length equals 15 residues. CDR3 sequence reads: CASSHQTAGTETQYF. The CDR3 nucleotides are TGTGCCAGCAGCCATCAGACAGCGGGAACAGAGACCCAGTACTTC.

This chain connects TRBV6-5 to TRBJ2-1; a weak D match, TRBD1 (6 bases). CDR1 is MNHEY and CDR2 is SVGAGI in the germline V gene. The CDR3 spans 15 residues. Trimming pared 0 bases from V and 2 bases from J, leaving 8 bases between. The CDR3: CASSYSGDTYNEQFF. The CDR3 DNA reads TGTGCCAGCAGTTACTCGGGGGACACCTACAATGAGCAGTTCTTC.

The J gene is TRBJ2-2, the V gene TRBV15; possible D gene TRBD2, 6 bases. The germline V gene encodes CDR1 LNHNV and CDR2 YYDKDF (reference sequence). V was cut by 0 bases and J by 4 bases, with 15 bases left in between. The CDR3 covers 17 residues. The CDR3 bases are TGTGCCACCAGCAGAGATCACGGGGGTATGGGCACCGGGGAGCTGTTTTTT. Its translation: CATSRDHGGMGTGELFF.

This chain joins TRBV7-6 and TRBJ2-7; TRBD2 matches 10 bases. CDR3 size: 17 residues. Trimming removed 0 bases from V and 9 bases from J; junction bases left unmatched: 14. Germline V lookup: CDR1 SGHVS, CDR2 FNYEAQ. The CDR3 DNA sequence: TGTGCCAGCAGCTTAGCCAATAACGGACTAGCGGCCCCCCCGCAGTACTTC. It codes for CASSLANNGLAAPPQYF.

The chain joins TRBV5-1 to TRBJ1-1; D remains unclear. Germline-derived CDR1 and CDR2 are SGHRS and YFSETQ. The V and J ends lost 2 bases and 0 bases respectively, with 8 bases between them. The CDR3 runs to 14 residues. The CDR3 reads CASSLLYLNTEAFF. CDR3 DNA sequence: TGCGCCAGCAGCTTACTGTACCTGAACACTGAAGCTTTCTTT.

This sequence joins TRBV9 and TRBJ2-3; D is unclear. Germline V lookup: CDR1 SGDLS, CDR2 YYNGEE. The CDR3 runs to 15 residues. Trimming cost V 3 bases and J 3 bases, with 14 bases left between them. In DNA form, the CDR3 reads TGTGCCAGCAGCGCACATACCCCGGGTACAGATACGCAGTATTTT. Translating it yields CASSAHTPGTDTQYF.

The rearrangement links TRBV6-1 to TRBJ1-5; no firm D call. The CDR3 contains 18 residues. CDR1 is MNHNS and CDR2 is SASEGT in the germline V gene. The V and J ends lost 4 bases and 5 bases respectively, with 24 bases between them. For the CDR3, the DNA is TGTGCCAGCAGTGTCTCCCCGATTGTAGCGGTCAGCCATCAGCCCCAGCATTTT. Residues: CASSVSPIVAVSHQPQHF.

This chain links TRBV4-1 with TRBJ2-2; D might be TRBD1 (5 bases). This CDR3 is 15 amino acids long. CDR1 is MGHRA and CDR2 is YSYEKL in the germline V gene. Trimming took 0 bases from V and 5 from J, leaving 10 bases between them. The CDR3 region has the DNA TGCGCCAGCAGCCAAGATGGGGCCGGGACCGGGGAGCTGTTTTTT. It is translated as CASSQDGAGTGELFF.

The chain carries TRBV5-4 and TRBJ2-7; TRBD2 aligns across 11 bases. With 4 bases clipped from V and 5 bases from J, the junction kept 14 bases outside the gene matches. CDR1 and CDR2 (germline): SGHNT, YYREEE (reference sequence). The CDR3 spans 17 residues. CDR3 bases: TGTGCCAGCAGCCCTTGGGTAGCGGGAGGGCCTTACGACGAGCAGTACTTC. Amino acids: CASSPWVAGGPYDEQYF.

The chain joins TRBV5-4 to TRBJ2-3, with D unclear. Trimming removed 4 bases at V and 12 bases at J, with 21 bases between. The CDR3 has 14 amino acids. CDR1 is SGHNT, CDR2 YYREEE, per germline (reference sequence). CDR3 sequence: CASSLGGVRNKQYF. The DNA for the CDR3 is TGTGCCAGCAGCCTGGGCGGTGTGAGGAATAAACAGTATTTT.

This clone was observed a single time. The chain links TRBV2 to TRBJ2-7; a weak D match, TRBD1 (5 bases). CDR1 is SNHLY, CDR2 FYNNEI, per germline. CDR3 length: 13 amino acids. Trimming removed 7 bases from V and 0 bases from J, with 10 bases in between. Here the CDR3 reads CASKAGLSYEQYF. The CDR3 nucleotides are TGTGCCAGCAAGGCAGGGCTCTCCTACGAGCAGTACTTC.

This clone was recorded only once. The gene calls are TRBV9 and TRBJ1-2; D ambiguous. V was pared by 0 bases and J by 2 bases, with 20 bases between. The germline V gene encodes CDR1 SGDLS and CDR2 YYNGEE. The CDR3 sequence is 18 residues long. The DNA for the CDR3 is TGTGCCAGCAGCGTAGCTCCGGGTGAGGGTAGGTCGAACTATGGCTACACCTTC. Protein sequence: CASSVAPGEGRSNYGYTF.

V gene TRBV5-1 combines with J gene TRBJ2-5, with D perhaps TRBD2 (6 bases). The DNA end is a closer match to TRBJ2-7, so the J assignment may be wrong. The CDR3 is 14 amino acids. The germline V gene encodes CDR1 SGHRS and CDR2 YFSETQ. In DNA, the CDR3 is TGCGCCAGCGCCTCGGGCGGCGGGAACTACGAGCAGTACTTC. Amino acid sequence: CASASGGGNYEQYF.

This clone was counted between two and nine times. The chain is built from TRBV28 and TRBJ2-3, with 10 bases aligning to TRBD1. With V trimmed by 9 bases and J by 6 bases, 9 bases remained unmatched. CDR1 and CDR2 from the germline V gene are MDHEN and SYDVKM. The CDR3 extends over 14 amino acids. CDR3 DNA: TGTGCCAGTCGAACGGGACAGGGGAGGGATACGCAGTATTTT. As protein: CASRTGQGRDTQYF. The full variable domain, rest sourced from reference TRBV28 and TRBJ2-3, is DVKVTQSSRYLVKRTGEKVFLECVQDMDHENMFWYRQDPGLGLRLIYFSYDVKMKEKGDIPEGYSVSREKKERFSLILESASTNQTSMYLCASRTGQGRDTQYFGPGTRLTVL.